The clone carrying this T cell receptor (beta chain) was found a few times. The sample belongs to a study of T cells in Graves' hyperthyroidism and ophthalmopathy. Amplification yielded TCR beta CDR3 regions, with RNA transcripts as the source. Carried out on the TCR CDR3, a first-round RT-PCR used the HTBI primer set. MiXCR, run by TCRdb on the multiplex PCR reads, gives a single entry per CDR3 protein. This table holds hundreds of thousands of distinct CDR3 sequences, about 15% found once. The TCR originated in a woman aged 60-75 years with Graves' ophthalmopathy. The specimen sequenced was blood.

The CDR3 here is CASSYPTSGRTGANVLTF. Here the CDR3 DNA reads TGTGCCAGCAGTTACCCGACTAGCGGGAGAACTGGGGCCAACGTCCTGACTTTC. The chain joins TRBV11-1 to TRBJ2-6; 12 bases fit TRBD2. The germline gives CDR1 SGHAT, CDR2 FQDESV (reference sequence). The V segment lost 6 bases and the J segment 2 bases; nucleotides outside the gene matches: 8. The CDR3 is 18 amino acids.